This T cell receptor beta chain was obtained from a study of vaccination and CD4 T cells after COVID-19 (dated by TCRdb to between 2021 and 2023). In terms of the full investigation: Convalescent patients had a positive SARS-CoV-2 result on nasal swab PCR, and of these patients, several had mild disease and one had severe disease. Post-vaccine blood samples were obtained a median of approximately 70 days after the second vaccine dose, with a range of about 13 to 250 days. In some eleven COVID-19 convalescent patients and a handful of infection-naive healthy vaccine recipients, researchers compared the spike-specific CD4+ TCR repertoire from before mRNA vaccination with the repertoire from after. For a few convalescent patients, samples were collected at an early post-vaccination timepoint (day 14) as well as at a late post-vaccination timepoint (days 161 to 241). The cultures were stimulated with overlapping spike peptide pools from SARS-CoV-2 and from the common cold coronaviruses HCoV-NL63, HCoV-OC43 and HCoV-229E. Post-COVID blood samples from convalescent patients were collected a median of roughly 100 days after diagnosis, with a range of about 30 to 170 days. Participants received two doses of either the Pfizer-BioNTech BNT162b2 vaccine (n=8) or the Moderna mRNA-1273 vaccine (n=2). As controls, cultures received a CEFX viral epitope pool (the positive control), an HIV-1 Nef peptide pool (the negative control), or no peptide at all. The convalescent cohort comprised six males and four females, including two Hispanic individuals, seven Caucasians, two Asians and one multiracial person.

The meaning of the sample's time point label: late sampling 161 to 241 days after vaccination in three convalescent patients. The label giving this sample's treatment or condition can be read as: roughly ten-day PBMC culture with coronavirus spike peptide pools or control peptides (ViraFEST assay). To expand antigen-specific T cells with peptide pools and then pick out the expanded clonotypes through TCR sequencing, the study relied on the ViraFEST assay. The positive SARS-CoV-2 PCR tests of the convalescent patients were dated from March to December 2020, before the Alpha, Beta and Delta variants emerged in the United States. Each well held 2 million to 2.5 million PBMCs cultured with roughly 9.2 ug/ml peptide pools in IMDM containing around 5% human AB serum and 7.5 to 10 IU/ml IL-2. Half of the culture medium was replaced with fresh IL-2-containing medium on days 3 and 7. After 10 to 11 days of culture, CD4+ T cells were isolated by negative selection with the EasySep CD4+ T cell isolation kit. Ficoll-Paque Plus gradient centrifugation was used to isolate PBMCs from whole blood, and the isolated PBMCs were then either used fresh or cryopreserved at -140C. Triplicate wells were generally used for each culture condition.

The germline V gene gives CDR1 as SGHTA and CDR2 as FQGNSA. Spanning cysteine to phenylalanine, the CDR3 consists of 16 amino acids. The sequence is cut down to CDR3 DNA, 48 bases in frame from base 1. The V end loses 2 bases and the J end loses 5 bases, and a stretch of 15 bases separates them. Notes on this clonotype: What antigen it recognizes has not been identified. No base-level quality is on record; no much larger clone is a single base apart.

The library was built by means of PCR. DNA from cultured CD4+ T cells underwent TCR sequencing with the Oncomine TCR Beta short-read assay at the Johns Hopkins FTIC core. The QIAamp micro DNA kit was used to extract genomic DNA from the cultured CD4+ T cells. Oncomine TCR Beta libraries from cultured CD4+ T cells were pooled using unique dual indexes and sequenced on an Illumina iSeq 100. The paper's processing steps were these. Non-productive sequences were removed, and CDR3s that did not start with C, did not end with F or W, or were shorter than 7 amino acids were discarded. The MANAFEST web application identified antigen-specific clonotypes by comparing peptide-stimulated wells against reference wells and other culture wells. An FDR below 0.05, an odds ratio above 5, and a productive frequency above 0.1% in at least two of three replicate wells were required for clones to be considered positive. Clonotypes that were significantly expanded in both SARS-CoV-2 spike wells and at least one common cold coronavirus spike condition were defined as cross-reactive. Similarity between CDR3 sequences was evaluated in R version 3.6.1 using Levenshtein distances (stringdist) and unrooted phylogenetic trees (ape). TCRdb reprocessing: public reads trimmed at Q25 with fastp, clones called with MiXCR, in-frame beta chains kept. Every entry covers one CDR3 protein and lists the most common genes and DNA from its rows. The V and J calls and clone size are TCRdb's, not the authors'. Here the sample has 20,000 to 25,000 distinct CDR3 sequences; 35% occur a single time. In total, the top ten clones hold 8.6% of the sample.

General study outcomes and caveats: Nearly all vaccine-specific clones in convalescent patients (304 of 307) were mono-reactive for SARS-CoV-2 spike rather than cross-reactive with common cold coronaviruses. The number of convalescent patients in the study was relatively small, and the study did not examine early timepoints following natural infection. An increase in the median number of SARS-CoV-2-reactive clonotypes from 21 after infection to 38 after vaccination was observed, but the change was not found to be significant. Among the post-vaccine SARS-CoV-2-reactive clones in convalescent patients, a median around 86% showed up only after vaccination, which suggests vaccine-specific priming.

This receptor chain uses TRBV7-2 and TRBJ2-2, and the D gene may be TRBD2, 6 bases matching. Specimen: CD4+ T cells from blood, cultured in vitro, collected about 7 months after SARS-CoV-2 vaccination. The receptor's source is a human donor who had recovered from COVID-19. The DNA is TGTGCCAGCAGCTTATCTGTCGGAGGGGAGACCGGGGAGCTGTTTTTT. Protein translation: CASSLSVGGETGELFF.